The 9 T cell receptor beta chains below come from one sample, sequenced in a study of early T cells in non-severe SARS-CoV-2 infection. Via MiXCR, TCRdb re-called the 5' RACE reads, giving one row per CDR3 protein. The data show 15,000 to 20,000 distinct CDR3 sequences, with roughly 5.4% seen just once and approximately 6.6% held by the top ten. Sequencing was performed on whole blood, taken at baseline. The receptors originated from an adult who was a healthcare worker with PCR-confirmed SARS-CoV-2 infection or an uninfected control (not recorded which).

This clonotype qualifies as medium-sized. Here the CDR3 reads CASSSTRSGITGELFF. CDR3 sequence (DNA): TGTGCCAGCAGCTCAACGAGGTCGGGGATCACCGGGGAGCTGTTTTTT. This chain links TRBV7-6 with TRBJ2-2, with a weak D call TRBD2 (5 bases). The germline V gene has CDR1 SGHVS and CDR2 FNYEAQ. CDR3 length: 16 residues. With 4 bases removed from V and 4 bases from J, the gap between germline ends came to 16 bases.

This clonotype has ten or more counts. V usage is TRBV5-1 and J usage is TRBJ1-3; possible D gene TRBD1, 5 bases. This CDR3 contains 17 residues. Trimming cost V 4 bases and J 0 bases, with 17 bases left between them. Germline assignment: CDR1 SGHRS and CDR2 YFSETQ. This chain's CDR3 is CASSPEAGMSSGNTIYF. CDR3 nucleotides: TGCGCCAGCAGCCCGGAGGCAGGGATGAGCTCTGGAAACACCATATATTTT.

This clonotype has ten or more counts. The chain has TRBV6-5 and TRBJ1-4; tentatively, D is TRBD1 (6 bases). Germline V gene lookup returns CDR1 MNHEY and CDR2 SVGAGI. The length of the CDR3 is 13 residues. Deletions cut 6 bases from V and 8 bases from J, with 13 bases between. CDR3 sequence reads: CASRSDSSEKLFF. The CDR3 coding sequence is TGTGCCAGCAGGTCGGACAGTTCCGAAAAACTGTTTTTT.

At least ten counts were recorded for this clonotype. Germline is not matched at one junction end, which may reflect a read error. The chain is built from TRBV11-2 and TRBJ2-5, with 8 bases lining up with TRBD2. CDR1 is SGHAT and CDR2 is FQNNGV in the germline V gene. The CDR3 is made up of 14 amino acids. CDR3 protein: CASSPGTSQETQYF. For the CDR3, the DNA is TGCGCCAGCAGCCCTGGGACTAGTCAAGAGACCCAGTACTTC.

This clonotype occurred many times. The V gene is TRBV7-2, the J gene TRBJ1-4; D not resolved. With 5 bases removed from V and 8 bases from J, the gap between germline ends came to 18 bases. The CDR3 consists of 15 residues. Germline V lookup: CDR1 SGHTA, CDR2 FQGNSA. Here the CDR3 reads CASSIQGLADEKLFF. Written as DNA, the CDR3 is TGTGCCAGCAGCATACAAGGCCTAGCCGACGAAAAACTGTTTTTT.

This clonotype appeared many times. The chain couples TRBV2 to TRBJ1-1; D remains ambiguous. CDR1 and CDR2 from the germline V gene are SNHLY and FYNNEI. V was cut by 3 bases and J by 0 bases, with 5 bases left in between. This CDR3 contains 13 residues. CDR3: CASSDQMNTEAFF. CDR3 nucleotides: TGTGCCAGCAGTGACCAGATGAACACTGAAGCTTTCTTT.

There are many counts of this clonotype. The chain has TRBV10-1 and TRBJ1-6; tentatively, D is TRBD1 (6 bases). Germline CDR1 and CDR2: WNHNN and SYGVQD (reference sequence). The CDR3 is 13 amino acids. V was cut by 4 bases and J by 7 bases, with 8 bases left in between. This CDR3 reads CASSAGVNSPLHF. CDR3 DNA: TGCGCCAGCAGTGCAGGGGTAAATTCACCCCTCCACTTT.

This clonotype was seen more than once but under ten times. The genes are TRBV7-2 and TRBJ1-2; no definite D call. Germline CDR1 SGHTA, CDR2 FQGNSA. V dropped 11 bases and J dropped 2 bases, with 15 bases sitting between them. The CDR3 extends over 13 amino acids. The CDR3 bases are TGTGCCGTTCATCGGGTCATAAACTATGGCTACACCTTC. Translated, it gives CAVHRVINYGYTF.

This clonotype was recorded many times. The chain joins TRBV6-2 or TRBV6-3 to TRBJ2-3; D gene unclear. The CDR3 consists of 13 residues. Trimming left V 1 base short and J 8 bases short, with 10 bases between. Germline V gives CDR1 MNHEY, CDR2 SVGEGT. CDR3 residues: CASSYLTPPTQYF. The CDR3 bases are TGTGCCAGCAGTTACTTGACCCCCCCTACGCAGTATTTT.